A single T cell receptor beta chain is shown here with its context. The junction departs from germline at one end; a sequencing error may be responsible. Germline CDR1 is SGHNT and CDR2 is YYREEE (reference sequence). This CDR3 comprises 15 residues. TCRdb re-analysed the 5' RACE reads in MiXCR, keeping a single row per CDR3 protein. The table includes more than 45,000 distinct CDR3 sequences, around a quarter detected once. The memory fraction was CD4+CD45RO+CD25- cells. This rearrangement joins TRBV5-4 to TRBJ1-1, with 9 bases that match TRBD1. The sequenced sample consisted of tumor-infiltrating memory CD4+ T cells sorted from the breast tumor. Stated subset: memory CD4+ T cells, CD4+CD45RO+CD25-. This clonotype originated in a female donor with breast cancer. The DNA of the CDR3 is TGTGCCAACAGCTTACAGGGGGCGCAGGGCACTGAAGCTTTCTTT. Amino acids: CANSLQGAQGTEAFF. Full variable domain (missing parts from reference TRBV5-4 and TRBJ1-1): ETGVTQSPTHLIKTRGQQVTLRCSSQSGHNTVSWYQQALGQGPQFIFQYYREEENGRGNFPPRFSGLQFPNYSSELNVNALELDDSALYLCANSLQGAQGTEAFFGQGTRLTVV.